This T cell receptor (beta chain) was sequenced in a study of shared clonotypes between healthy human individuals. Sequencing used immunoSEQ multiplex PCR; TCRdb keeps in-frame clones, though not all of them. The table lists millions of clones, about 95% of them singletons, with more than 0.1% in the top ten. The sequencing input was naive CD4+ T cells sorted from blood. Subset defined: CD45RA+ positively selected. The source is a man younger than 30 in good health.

CDR3 protein: CASSPPRLAHEQYF. CDR3 nucleotides: TGTGCCAGCAGCCCCCCAAGACTAGCCCACGAGCAGTACTTC. This rearrangement joins TRBV7-2 to TRBJ2-7, with 7 bases matching TRBD2. The junction had 9 bases not matched to a gene; V was cut back by 5 bases and J by 5 bases. Germline V gene sequence: CDR1 SGHTA, CDR2 FQGNSA. This CDR3 has 14 residues.